The rows below give T cell receptor beta chains drawn from one sample of a study of blood T cell repertoires in COVID-19. Here immunoSEQ multiplex PCR was the method, and the copy in TCRdb shows in-frame clones only, minus some. The top ten hold approximately 2.3% of the sample, which has 250,000 or so clones, approximately 80% seen once. The specimen was peripheral blood. These receptors originate from a man aged 35 to 55 who had recovered from COVID-19. Each CDR3 is given with its conserved first and last residue.

V gene	J gene	CDR3 protein
TRBV3-1/TRBV3-2	TRBJ2-1	CASSQGPLQRGGLGNEQFF
TRBV11-2	TRBJ2-5	CASSPWEGGQETQYF
TRBV28	TRBJ1-4	CASCTRVTNEKLFF
TRBV7-2	TRBJ2-1	CASSSGIAGVDTFF
TRBV9	TRBJ1-1	CASSGGTAGPWTEAFF
TRBV18	TRBJ1-5	CASSQRRYSNQPQHF
TRBV28	TRBJ1-5	CASSSQSHIRQGQVDF
TRBV14	TRBJ1-6	CASTGSLRNSPLHF
TRBV4-1	TRBJ2-2	CASSYSRLADTGELFF
TRBV14	TRBJ2-2	CASSQDLGWQVPGELFF
TRBV24-1	TRBJ2-7	CATSDWPGTVIEQYF
TRBV7-6	TRBJ2-7	CASSFLTGGSYEQYF
TRBV27	TRBJ2-1	CASSARDRGYNEQFF
TRBV12-5	TRBJ2-3	CASGLGGGGWNTDTQYF
TRBV27	TRBJ2-7	CASSNRWRASYEQYF
TRBV7-9	TRBJ2-7	CASRGQGASHEQYF
TRBV7-2	TRBJ2-5	CASSRTSGRYQETQYF
TRBV5-1	TRBJ2-7	CASSSQLRGQGHYEQYF
TRBV7-9	TRBJ2-2	CASSLDVSGRSGELFF
TRBV7-2	TRBJ2-7	CASSLFAAGAAYEQYF
TRBV7-2	TRBJ2-2	CASSRSTNTGELFF
TRBV13	TRBJ2-7	CASSPPGGPSYEQYF
TRBV5-1	TRBJ2-5	CASSLAGTSGGAETQYF
TRBV24-1	TRBJ2-5	CATSDPRTGGETQYF
TRBV12-3/TRBV12-4	TRBJ1-2	CASSYRGNGYTF
TRBV5-4	TRBJ1-2	CASSWGPYYGYTF